These 24 T cell receptor beta chains share one sample of origin, sequenced in a study of identical twins. TCRdb recomputed calls from the 5' RACE reads with MiXCR, one row per CDR3 protein. The table has approximately 1.8 million distinct CDR3 sequences, 25% to 35% seen once. Sequencing was carried out using cord blood. The receptors here all came from a newborn girl in good health.

This clonotype has only a few counts. The chain uses TRBV6-2 or TRBV6-3 and TRBJ2-4; 7 nucleotides line up with TRBD2. The CDR3 is made up of 15 amino acids. The germline V gene has CDR1 MNHEY and CDR2 SVGEGT. The ends lost 2 bases at V and 1 base at J; junction bases unmatched: 2. The CDR3 region is CASSYRGEAKNIQYF. The CDR3 DNA reads TGTGCCAGCAGTTACCGGGGGGAGGCCAAAAACATTCAGTACTTC.

The sample holds a few counts of this clonotype. The chain carries TRBV19 and TRBJ2-5; a possible D gene is TRBD2 (6 bases). The DNA end lines up better with TRBJ2-7; the J call may be wrong. The germline gives CDR1 LNHDA, CDR2 SQIVND (reference sequence). The CDR3 totals 15 residues. This chain's CDR3 is CASSINPGERNEQYF. DNA of the CDR3: TGTGCCAGTAGTATAAATCCGGGGGAGAGGAACGAGCAGTACTTC.

This clonotype occurred once. The chain couples TRBV10-3 to TRBJ2-6; 11 bases are shared with TRBD2. The length of the CDR3 is 17 residues. Germline-derived CDR1 and CDR2 are ENHRY and SYGVKD. The junction had 1 base not matched to a gene; V was cut back by 3 bases and J by 0 bases. The DNA of the CDR3 is TGTGCCATCAGTGACGGGACTAGCGGCTCTGGGGCCAACGTCCTGACTTTC. Translated, it gives CAISDGTSGSGANVLTF.

This clonotype has a count of ten or more. At one boundary the junction diverges from the germline segment, which might be a read error. V usage is TRBV4-1 and J usage is TRBJ2-7, with D uncertain. The CDR3 is 11 amino acids. Per the germline V gene, CDR1 is MGHRA and CDR2 is YSYEKL. The CDR3 loop is CASSQGNEQYF. CDR3 in DNA: TGTGCCAGCAGCCAAGGGAACGAGCAGTACTTC.

V gene TRBV24-1 combines with J gene TRBJ2-2, with D possibly TRBD1 on 5 matching bases. The CDR3 is made up of 15 amino acids. V lost 6 bases to trimming and J lost 6 bases, with 16 bases between them. Germline V lookup: CDR1 KGHDR, CDR2 SFDVKD. CDR3: CATSQGRLEPGELFF. The CDR3 DNA follows: TGTGCCACCAGTCAGGGTAGGCTGGAACCCGGGGAGCTGTTTTTT.

This chain uses TRBV2 with TRBJ2-2; D not resolved. The CDR3 totals 14 residues. The germline V gene encodes CDR1 SNHLY and CDR2 FYNNEI. Trimming took 0 bases from V and 6 from J, leaving 8 bases between them. The CDR3 reads CASSEANGSGELFF. The CDR3 DNA follows: TGTGCCAGCAGTGAAGCGAATGGGTCCGGGGAGCTGTTTTTT.

This chain's CDR3 is CASSYPRGGRSDTQYF. The CDR3 DNA sequence: TGCGCCAGCAGTTATCCACGGGGGGGCCGGTCAGATACGCAGTATTTT. The rearrangement joins TRBV10-1 to TRBJ2-3; 8 bases match TRBD2. After removal of 5 bases from V and 4 bases from J, the junction contained 11 bases not matched to a gene. The CDR3 sequence is 16 residues long. The germline CDR1 and CDR2 sequences are WNHNN and SYGVQD (reference sequence).

This clonotype was seen ten or more times. The chain is built from TRBV18 and TRBJ2-3; TRBD2 is a possible D gene (5 bases). The germline CDR1 and CDR2 sequences are KGHSH and LQKENI. V lost 1 base, J lost 6 bases, and 5 bases lay in between. This CDR3 has 12 amino acids. CDR3 DNA sequence: TGTGCCAGCTCACCACGGGAGGATACGCAGTATTTT. It specifies CASSPREDTQYF.

This clonotype was seen only a few times. The V gene is TRBV6-5, the J gene TRBJ1-4; the D gene is possibly TRBD1 (6 bases). Trimming stripped 0 bases from V and 8 bases from J, with 13 bases between. The CDR3 has 15 amino acids. The germline gives CDR1 MNHEY, CDR2 SVGAGI. CDR3 nucleotide sequence: TGTGCCAGCAGTTACTCGGGGGGCAGGAACGAAAAACTGTTTTTT. This codes for CASSYSGGRNEKLFF.

This clonotype has more than one count but fewer than ten. The chain has TRBV9 and TRBJ2-3, with TRBD2 matching over 9 bases. The CDR3 length is 16 residues. Germline trimming cut 3 bases from V and 2 bases from J; bases unmatched to any gene: 7. Germline-derived CDR1 and CDR2 are SGDLS and YYNGEE. CDR3 residues: CASSAIAGVTTDTQYF. As DNA, the CDR3 is TGTGCCAGCAGCGCCATAGCGGGGGTTACCACAGATACGCAGTATTTT.

This clonotype was seen a handful of times. This chain joins TRBV5-1 and TRBJ2-7, with 9 bases identical to TRBD1. There are 16 residues in the CDR3. Germline V gene data show CDR1 as SGHRS and CDR2 as YFSETQ. J lost 7 bases, V lost 4 bases, and 15 bases had no gene match. In DNA form, the CDR3 reads TGCGCCAGCAGCCTGATCCCGGGACAGGGTCTAAATGAGCAGTACTTC. It yields the protein CASSLIPGQGLNEQYF.

In its sample, this clonotype was seen once. The V gene is TRBV27, the J gene TRBJ2-2; tentative D call: TRBD2 (6 bases). Germline loops: CDR1 MNHEY, CDR2 SMNVEV (reference sequence). The CDR3 is 15 amino acids. Trimming removed 2 bases at V and 6 bases at J, with 13 bases between. The CDR3 reads CASSLRGNEAGELFF. CDR3 coding DNA: TGTGCCAGCAGTTTACGGGGGAATGAAGCCGGGGAGCTGTTTTTT.

This chain connects TRBV11-2 to TRBJ1-1; D uncertain. CDR3 length: 15 amino acids. Between the trimmed V and J ends, which lost 1 base and 4 bases, there was a span of 13 bases. The germline V gene has CDR1 SGHAT and CDR2 FQNNGV. This CDR3 is CASSLGRAGTTEAFF. The CDR3 DNA sequence: TGTGCCAGCAGCTTAGGGCGGGCAGGAACCACTGAAGCTTTCTTT.

This chain links TRBV21-1 with TRBJ2-5; TRBD2 was called by the table and not checked on the DNA. TRBV21-1 is termed a pseudogene. CDR3 size: 16 residues. The CDR3 loop reads CAGSKGMASGGTKQYF. CDR3 in DNA: TGTGCCGGCAGCAAAGGCATGGCTAGCGGGGGGACTAAGCAGTACTTC.

This clonotype was picked up many times. The chain is built from TRBV5-1 and TRBJ2-1; 9 bases line up with TRBD2. J lost 5 bases, V lost 5 bases, and 5 bases had no gene match. The CDR3 length is 14 residues. The germline gives CDR1 SGHRS, CDR2 YFSETQ. The CDR3 nucleotides are TGCGCCAGCAGGGTCCTAGCGGGGAACAATGAGCAGTTCTTC. Its protein is CASRVLAGNNEQFF.

This chain joins TRBV3-1 and TRBJ1-1; 7 bases agree with TRBD1. The CDR3 sequence is 16 residues long. CDR1 and CDR2 (germline): LGHDT, YNNKEL (reference sequence). Trimming cost V 7 bases and J 5 bases; bases outside gene matches: 16. In DNA, the CDR3 is TGTGCCAGCACCTTGAAGGGGGCTAGGGGGGGGACTGAAGCTTTCTTT. Translating it yields CASTLKGARGGTEAFF.

V gene TRBV7-2 combines with J gene TRBJ1-1, with TRBD1 matching 9 bases. Looked up from germline, CDR1 is SGHTA and CDR2 is FQGNSA. The CDR3 is 15 amino acids. J was trimmed by 5 bases and V by 3 bases; bases with no gene match: 7. The CDR3 here is CASSFPQGARTEAFF. The CDR3 coding sequence is TGTGCCAGCAGCTTTCCACAGGGGGCGCGAACTGAAGCTTTCTTT.

Note on this clonotype: Given a much more abundant clone one base away, this may be a read error. The rearrangement uses TRBV25-1 and TRBJ2-1, with D unclear. Trimming left V 3 bases short and J 10 bases short, with 16 bases between. The V gene's germline CDR1 is MGHDK and CDR2 SYGVNS. The CDR3 has 14 amino acids. CDR3 sequence: CASSDPRASYEQFF. CDR3 nucleotide sequence: TGTGCCAGCAGTGACCCCCGGGCATCCTACGAGCAGTTCTTC.

The V gene is TRBV20-1, the J gene TRBJ2-3; the D is unclear. Germline CDR1 is DFQATT and CDR2 is SNEGSKA (reference sequence). The CDR3 covers 14 residues. V shed 3 bases and J shed 0 bases, with 10 bases lying between them. The CDR3 is CSASRATSTDTQYF. CDR3 nucleotides: TGCAGTGCTAGCCGGGCCACTAGCACAGATACGCAGTATTTT.

A word on this clonotype: A single base separates this from a much larger clone, so it may be a read error. The V and J genes are TRBV4-1 and TRBJ2-7, with TRBD2 matching over 7 bases. The germline gives CDR1 MGHRA, CDR2 YSYEKL. The CDR3 length is 15 residues. The V and J ends lost 1 base and 7 bases, in that order; junction bases with no gene match: 10. The CDR3 DNA reads as TGCGCCAGCAGCCAAGGGTGGACTAGTCTCAATGAGCAGTACTTC. This gives the protein CASSQGWTSLNEQYF.

This chain uses TRBV7-9 with TRBJ1-4, with 8 bases fitting TRBD1. J gave up 8 bases and V 5 bases, and 4 bases lay outside the gene matches. Germline CDR1 SEHNR, CDR2 FQNEAQ (reference sequence). The CDR3 is 13 amino acids. The CDR3 DNA reads as TGTGCCAGCAGCGGGGGACAGGAAGAAAAACTGTTTTTT. This gives the protein CASSGGQEEKLFF. Full variable domain (remainder filled in from reference TRBV7-9 and TRBJ1-4): DTGVSQNPRHKITKRGQNVTFRCDPISEHNRLYWYRQTLGQGPEFLTYFQNEAQLEKSRLLSDRFSAERPKGSFSTLEIQRTEQGDSAMYLCASSGGQEEKLFFGSGTQLSVL.

J is TRBJ2-1 and V is TRBV6-6; the match to TRBD2 covers 9 bases. Germline assignment: CDR1 MNHNY and CDR2 SVGAGI (reference sequence). V gave up 3 bases and J gave up 4 bases; unmatched junction bases: 10. The CDR3 loop spans 17 amino acids. CDR3 in amino acids: CASSYRGLAREYNEQFF. In DNA, the CDR3 is TGTGCCAGCAGTTATCGGGGACTAGCCCGAGAATACAATGAGCAGTTCTTC.

About this clonotype itself: The junction shows a germline mismatch at one end, possibly a read error. This chain connects TRBV4-2 to TRBJ1-1, with unresolved D. The CDR3 contains 14 residues. Germline lookup yields CDR1 LGHNA and CDR2 YNFKEQ. The CDR3 loop reads CAGSQLGGNTEAFF. The CDR3 DNA sequence: TGTGCCGGCAGCCAATTGGGAGGTAACACTGAAGCTTTCTTT.

This clonotype occurred a few times. The V and J genes are TRBV28 and TRBJ2-3, with 10 bases matching TRBD2. This CDR3 region has 18 residues. Germline V gene lookup returns CDR1 MDHEN and CDR2 SYDVKM. Trimming took 5 bases from V and 0 from J; bases not matched to a gene: 11. The CDR3, as DNA: TGTGCCAGCAGTAGCGGGCTAGCGGGGGCAATAAGCACAGATACGCAGTATTTT. It specifies CASSSGLAGAISTDTQYF.